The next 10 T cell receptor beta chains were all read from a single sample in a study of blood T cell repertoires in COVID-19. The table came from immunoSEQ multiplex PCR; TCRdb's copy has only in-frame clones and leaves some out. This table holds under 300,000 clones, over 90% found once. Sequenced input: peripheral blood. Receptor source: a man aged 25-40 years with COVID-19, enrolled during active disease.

The CDR3 DNA sequence: TGCGCCAGCACCCCCATTACAGGGGTAACTGAAGCTTTCTTT. Its protein is CASTPITGVTEAFF. This chain links TRBV5-1 with TRBJ1-1; TRBD1 agrees at 7 bases. The ends lost 6 bases at V and 5 bases at J; junction bases unmatched: 10. There are 14 residues in the CDR3. Per germline, CDR1 SGHRS and CDR2 YFSETQ.

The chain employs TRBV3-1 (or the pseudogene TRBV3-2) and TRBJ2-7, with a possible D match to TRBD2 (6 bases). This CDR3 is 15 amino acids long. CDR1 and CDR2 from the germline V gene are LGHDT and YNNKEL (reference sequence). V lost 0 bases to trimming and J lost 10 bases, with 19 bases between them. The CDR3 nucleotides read TGTGCCAGCAGCCAAGATGGTACGGGAGTCCTGTTCCAGTACTTC. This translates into CASSQDGTGVLFQYF.

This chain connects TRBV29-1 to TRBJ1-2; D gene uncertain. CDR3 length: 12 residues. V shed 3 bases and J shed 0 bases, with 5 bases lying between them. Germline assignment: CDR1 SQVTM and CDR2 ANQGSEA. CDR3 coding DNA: TGCAGCGTTGACAGATCTAACTATGGCTACACCTTC. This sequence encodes CSVDRSNYGYTF.

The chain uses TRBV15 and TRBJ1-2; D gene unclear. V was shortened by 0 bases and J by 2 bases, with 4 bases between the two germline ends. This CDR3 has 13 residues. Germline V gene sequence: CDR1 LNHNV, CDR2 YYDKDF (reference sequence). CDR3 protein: CATSRDRNYGYTF. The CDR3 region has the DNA TGTGCCACCAGCAGAGACAGGAACTATGGCTACACCTTC.

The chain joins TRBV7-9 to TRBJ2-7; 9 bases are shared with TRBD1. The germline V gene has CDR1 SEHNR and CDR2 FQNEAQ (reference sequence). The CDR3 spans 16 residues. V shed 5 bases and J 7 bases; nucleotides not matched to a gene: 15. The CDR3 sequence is CASSLDPGGTGIEQYF. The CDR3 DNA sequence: TGTGCCAGCAGCCTCGACCCCGGTGGGACAGGGATTGAGCAGTACTTC.

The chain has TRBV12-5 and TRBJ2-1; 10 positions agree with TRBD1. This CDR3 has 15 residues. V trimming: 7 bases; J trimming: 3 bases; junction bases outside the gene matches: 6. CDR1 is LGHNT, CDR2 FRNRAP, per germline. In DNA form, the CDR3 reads TGTGCTAGTGTTTCAGGGACAGGGGTCTACAATGAGCAGTTCTTC. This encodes CASVSGTGVYNEQFF.

CDR3 nucleotide sequence: TGTGCCAGCAGCTCCGGGACAGGATTAGCAGAGACCCAGTACTTC. Translating it yields CASSSGTGLAETQYF. The chain uses TRBV7-7 and TRBJ2-5, with 8 bases lining up with TRBD1. The CDR3 covers 15 residues. Germline V gene sequence: CDR1 SSHAT, CDR2 FNYEAQ (reference sequence). V dropped 4 bases and J dropped 4; count of bases not matched to a gene: 8.

As DNA, the CDR3 is TGTGCCAGCAGCCAAGGTTCTGGCTCGTTAACAGATACGCAGTATTTT. It codes for CASSQGSGSLTDTQYF. The chain joins TRBV3-1 (or the pseudogene TRBV3-2) to TRBJ2-3, with D hard to call. Germline CDR1 is LGHDT and CDR2 is YNNKEL (reference sequence). This CDR3 contains 16 residues. V was shortened by 1 base and J by 3 bases, with 14 bases between the two germline ends.

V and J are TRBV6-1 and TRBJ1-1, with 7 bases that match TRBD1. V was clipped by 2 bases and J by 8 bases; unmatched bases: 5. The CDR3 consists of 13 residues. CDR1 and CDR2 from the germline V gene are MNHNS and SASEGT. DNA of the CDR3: TGTGCCAGCAGTGAACGCGTAGGGGGCGAAGCTTTCTTT. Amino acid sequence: CASSERVGGEAFF.

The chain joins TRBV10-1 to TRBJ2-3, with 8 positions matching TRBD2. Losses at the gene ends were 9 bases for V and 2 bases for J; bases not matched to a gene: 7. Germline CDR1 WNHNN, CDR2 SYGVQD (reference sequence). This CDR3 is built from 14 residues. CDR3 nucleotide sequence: TGCGCCAGTAGTAGGACTAGCAACACAGATACGCAGTATTTT. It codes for CASSRTSNTDTQYF.